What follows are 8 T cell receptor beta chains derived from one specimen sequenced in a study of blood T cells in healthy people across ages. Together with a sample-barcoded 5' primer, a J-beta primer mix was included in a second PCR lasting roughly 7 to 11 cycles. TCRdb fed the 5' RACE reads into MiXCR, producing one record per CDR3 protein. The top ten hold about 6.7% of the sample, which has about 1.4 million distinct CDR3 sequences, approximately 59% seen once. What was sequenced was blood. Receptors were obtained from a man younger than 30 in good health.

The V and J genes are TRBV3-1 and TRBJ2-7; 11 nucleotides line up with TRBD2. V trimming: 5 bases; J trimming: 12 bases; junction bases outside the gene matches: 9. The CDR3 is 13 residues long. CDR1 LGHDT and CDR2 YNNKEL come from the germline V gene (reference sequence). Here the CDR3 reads CASSAGLAVSPYF. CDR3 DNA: TGTGCCAGCAGCGCGGGACTAGCGGTCTCTCCGTACTTC.

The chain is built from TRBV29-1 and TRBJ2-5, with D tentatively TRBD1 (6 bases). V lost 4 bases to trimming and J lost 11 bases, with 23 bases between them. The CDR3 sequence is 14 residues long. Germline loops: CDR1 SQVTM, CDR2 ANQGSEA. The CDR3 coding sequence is TGCAGCGTTGGCCGGGGCAGGGGCTCTGAAGAGCAGTACTTC. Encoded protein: CSVGRGRGSEEQYF.

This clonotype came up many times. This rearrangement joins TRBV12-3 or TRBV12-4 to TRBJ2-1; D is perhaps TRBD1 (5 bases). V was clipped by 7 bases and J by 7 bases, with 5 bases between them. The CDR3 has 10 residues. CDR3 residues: CASKGNEQFF. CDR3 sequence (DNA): TGTGCCAGCAAGGGGAATGAGCAGTTCTTC.

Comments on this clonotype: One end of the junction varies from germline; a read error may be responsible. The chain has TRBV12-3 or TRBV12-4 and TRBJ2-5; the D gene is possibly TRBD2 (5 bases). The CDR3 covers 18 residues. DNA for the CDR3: TGTGTCAGCAGTTTAACCTGGGTTCGGGAACATACTCAAGAGACCCAGTACTTC. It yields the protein CVSSLTWVREHTQETQYF.

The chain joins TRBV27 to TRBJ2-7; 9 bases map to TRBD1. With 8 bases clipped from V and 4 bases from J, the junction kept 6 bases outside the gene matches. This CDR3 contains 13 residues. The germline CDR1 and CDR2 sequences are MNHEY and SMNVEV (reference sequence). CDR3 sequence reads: CASRDRVFYEQYF. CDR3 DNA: TGTGCCAGCCGGGACAGGGTCTTTTACGAGCAGTACTTC.

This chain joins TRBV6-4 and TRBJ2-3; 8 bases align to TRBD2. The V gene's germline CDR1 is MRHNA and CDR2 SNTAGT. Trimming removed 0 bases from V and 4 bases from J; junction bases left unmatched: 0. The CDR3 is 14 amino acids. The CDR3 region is CASSDSSGADTQYF. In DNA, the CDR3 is TGTGCCAGCAGTGACTCTAGCGGGGCAGATACGCAGTATTTT.

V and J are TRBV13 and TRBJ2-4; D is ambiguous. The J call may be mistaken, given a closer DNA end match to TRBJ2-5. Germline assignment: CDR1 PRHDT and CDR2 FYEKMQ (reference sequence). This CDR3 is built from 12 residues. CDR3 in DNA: TGTGCCAGCAGCGCTTCGTATGAGACCCAGTACTTC. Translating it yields CASSASYETQYF.

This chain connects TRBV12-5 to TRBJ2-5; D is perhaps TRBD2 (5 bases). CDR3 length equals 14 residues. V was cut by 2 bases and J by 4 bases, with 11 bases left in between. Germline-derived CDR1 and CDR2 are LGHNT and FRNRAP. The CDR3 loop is CASGLSSAGETQYF. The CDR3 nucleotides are TGTGCTAGTGGTTTGAGTTCCGCGGGAGAGACCCAGTACTTC.